Listed below are T cell receptor beta chains from one sample, sequenced in a study of blood T cells in healthy people across ages. TCRdb re-called the 5' RACE reads through MiXCR, storing one row per CDR3 protein. The sample records approximately 800,000 distinct CDR3 sequences, roughly 50% being singletons. The specimen was blood. The receptors were sampled from a man aged 80 or over in good health. The CDR3 runs from the conserved cysteine through the conserved F or W. The order of the fields is J gene, clone size, V gene, D gene, CDR3 protein, CDR3 DNA. A D gene is named only where the DNA matches it firmly. Only some rows state a clone size, as once, few, many or a class for expanded clones.

J gene: TRBJ2-6; clone size: -; V gene: TRBV18; D gene: -; CDR3 protein: CASRAPGANVLTF; CDR3 DNA: TGTGCCAGCAGGGCCCCTGGGGCCAACGTCCTGACTTTC
J gene: TRBJ2-7; clone size: -; V gene: TRBV7-3; D gene: -; CDR3 protein: CASSSRGVYNEQYF; CDR3 DNA: TGTGCCAGCAGCTCCCGAGGGGTCTACAATGAGCAGTACTTC
J gene: TRBJ2-6; clone size: few; V gene: TRBV25-1; D gene: TRBD2; CDR3 protein: CASSKASGRGSGANVLTF; CDR3 DNA: TGTGCCAGCAGCAAGGCTAGCGGGAGGGGAAGTGGGGCCAACGTCCTGACTTTC
J gene: TRBJ1-1; clone size: -; V gene: TRBV11-3; D gene: TRBD1; CDR3 protein: CASSKSGGLNTEAFF; CDR3 DNA: TGTGCCAGCAGTAAATCAGGGGGGCTCAACACTGAAGCTTTCTTT
J gene: TRBJ2-4; clone size: few; V gene: TRBV20-1; D gene: TRBD2; CDR3 protein: CSARDETSGRSAKNIQYF; CDR3 DNA: TGCAGTGCTAGAGATGAGACTAGCGGGAGATCGGCCAAAAACATTCAGTACTTC
J gene: TRBJ2-1; clone size: -; V gene: TRBV15; D gene: -; CDR3 protein: CATSTGPINEQFF; CDR3 DNA: TGTGCCACCAGCACCGGACCCATCAATGAGCAGTTCTTC
J gene: TRBJ2-3; clone size: -; V gene: TRBV11-2; D gene: -; CDR3 protein: CARSQDRQQNRYAYF; CDR3 DNA: TGTGCCAGGAGCCAGGACCGACAGCAAAACAGATACGCGTATTTT
J gene: TRBJ1-4; clone size: -; V gene: TRBV24-1; D gene: -; CDR3 protein: CATSDGSLGEKLFF; CDR3 DNA: TGTGCCACCAGTGATGGGTCACTTGGTGAAAAACTGTTTTTT
J gene: TRBJ2-7; clone size: few; V gene: TRBV28; D gene: TRBD1; CDR3 protein: CASSERTGGGYEQYF; CDR3 DNA: TGTGCCAGCAGTGAAAGGACAGGGGGAGGGTACGAGCAGTACTTC
J gene: TRBJ2-1; clone size: once; V gene: TRBV7-2; D gene: TRBD1; CDR3 protein: CASSPFGRTGLSREQFF; CDR3 DNA: TGTGCCAGCAGCCCTTTTGGGAGGACAGGGCTCTCCCGCGAGCAGTTCTTC
J gene: TRBJ2-2; clone size: once; V gene: TRBV7-6; D gene: -; CDR3 protein: CASSLTGAVTGELFF; CDR3 DNA: TGTGCCAGCAGCTTAACGGGGGCGGTAACCGGGGAGCTGTTTTTT
J gene: TRBJ2-7; clone size: few; V gene: TRBV25-1; D gene: -; CDR3 protein: CASSEAGAWAYEQYF; CDR3 DNA: TGTGCCAGCAGTGAGGCCGGGGCCTGGGCCTACGAGCAGTACTTC
J gene: TRBJ1-4; clone size: -; V gene: TRBV7-2; D gene: -; CDR3 protein: CASSSRPGRNEKLFF; CDR3 DNA: TGTGCCAGTAGTTCGAGACCCGGCAGAAATGAAAAACTGTTTTTT
J gene: TRBJ2-1; clone size: -; V gene: TRBV12-3/TRBV12-4; D gene: -; CDR3 protein: CASSLRDGNEQFF; CDR3 DNA: TGTGCCAGCAGTTTAAGAGACGGCAATGAGCAGTTCTTC
J gene: TRBJ1-2; clone size: -; V gene: TRBV29-1; D gene: -; CDR3 protein: CSVGTGTQYGYTF; CDR3 DNA: TGCAGCGTTGGAACCGGGACACAATATGGCTACACCTTC
J gene: TRBJ2-7; clone size: once; V gene: TRBV5-1; D gene: TRBD1; CDR3 protein: CASRLEQGAIYEQYF; CDR3 DNA: TGCGCCAGCCGCTTGGAACAGGGGGCGATCTACGAGCAGTACTTC
J gene: TRBJ2-3; clone size: few; V gene: TRBV9; D gene: TRBD2; CDR3 protein: CASSPRAGGPDTQYF; CDR3 DNA: TGTGCCAGCAGCCCCCGTGCGGGAGGACCGGATACGCAGTATTTT
J gene: TRBJ1-4; clone size: -; V gene: TRBV10-1; D gene: -; CDR3 protein: CASGPGGPGNEKLFF; CDR3 DNA: TGCGCCAGCGGCCCCGGTGGTCCAGGGAATGAAAAACTGTTTTTT
J gene: TRBJ2-7; clone size: few; V gene: TRBV20-1; D gene: -; CDR3 protein: CSASYRPYEQYF; CDR3 DNA: TGCAGTGCTAGTTACAGGCCCTACGAGCAGTACTTC
J gene: TRBJ1-5; clone size: -; V gene: TRBV10-3; D gene: -; CDR3 protein: CAISGHRDYSNQPQHF; CDR3 DNA: TGTGCCATCAGTGGCCACAGGGACTATAGCAATCAGCCCCAGCATTTT
J gene: TRBJ2-7; clone size: -; V gene: TRBV10-3; D gene: TRBD1; CDR3 protein: CAISEKGQGITYEQYF; CDR3 DNA: TGTGCCATCAGTGAAAAAGGACAGGGTATTACCTACGAGCAGTACTTC
J gene: TRBJ1-2; clone size: -; V gene: TRBV3-1; D gene: -; CDR3 protein: CASSQEGGTYGYTF; CDR3 DNA: TGTGCCAGCAGCCAAGAAGGGGGGACCTATGGCTACACCTTC
J gene: TRBJ2-3; clone size: -; V gene: TRBV2; D gene: -; CDR3 protein: CASRNYDTQYF; CDR3 DNA: TGTGCCAGCAGGAACTATGATACGCAGTATTTT
J gene: TRBJ2-7; clone size: -; V gene: TRBV21-1; D gene: -; CDR3 protein: CASSKVASGPSVREQYF; CDR3 DNA: TGTGCCAGCAGCAAAGTGGCTAGCGGGCCCTCCGTCAGGGAGCAGTACTTC
J gene: TRBJ1-1; clone size: once; V gene: TRBV20-1; D gene: -; CDR3 protein: CSARDSTINFEAFF; CDR3 DNA: TGCAGTGCTAGGGACTCTACTATAAATTTTGAAGCTTTCTTT
J gene: TRBJ2-1; clone size: -; V gene: TRBV29-1; D gene: TRBD2; CDR3 protein: CSVEGMASGGSSYNEQFF; CDR3 DNA: TGCAGCGTTGAAGGTATGGCTAGCGGGGGGAGCTCCTACAATGAGCAGTTCTTC
J gene: TRBJ2-1; clone size: -; V gene: TRBV7-2; D gene: -; CDR3 protein: CASSLEQPGFIGTDNEQFF; CDR3 DNA: TGTGCCAGCAGCTTAGAGCAACCGGGATTTATCGGAACTGACAATGAGCAGTTCTTC
J gene: TRBJ2-5; clone size: -; V gene: TRBV12-3/TRBV12-4; D gene: -; CDR3 protein: CASSPAGAAKETQYF; CDR3 DNA: TGTGCCAGCAGCCCCGCCGGGGCAGCCAAAGAGACCCAGTACTTC
J gene: TRBJ2-7; clone size: -; V gene: TRBV27; D gene: -; CDR3 protein: CASTLVHEQYF; CDR3 DNA: TGTGCCAGCACCCTTGTCCACGAGCAGTACTTC
J gene: TRBJ2-7; clone size: few; V gene: TRBV4-1; D gene: -; CDR3 protein: CASSQDPSGFQQYF; CDR3 DNA: TGCGCCAGCAGCCAAGATCCCAGCGGCTTCCAGCAGTACTTC
J gene: TRBJ1-2; clone size: few; V gene: TRBV2; D gene: -; CDR3 protein: CASTLEMGYTF; CDR3 DNA: TGTGCCAGCACCCTAGAGATGGGCTACACCTTC
J gene: TRBJ2-1; clone size: -; V gene: TRBV5-6; D gene: TRBD1; CDR3 protein: CASSPLGTGVKFF; CDR3 DNA: TGTGCCAGCAGCCCCCTCGGGACAGGGGTTAAGTTCTTC
J gene: TRBJ2-4; clone size: few; V gene: TRBV6-2/TRBV6-3; D gene: TRBD1; CDR3 protein: CASGRPGQGTKNIQYF; CDR3 DNA: TGTGCCAGCGGGCGGCCGGGACAGGGGACCAAAAACATTCAGTACTTC
J gene: TRBJ2-7; clone size: -; V gene: TRBV29-1; D gene: -; CDR3 protein: CSVGNGGGQSEQYF; CDR3 DNA: TGCAGCGTTGGAAATGGGGGCGGTCAATCCGAGCAGTACTTC
J gene: TRBJ2-1; clone size: -; V gene: TRBV6-5; D gene: TRBD1; CDR3 protein: CASSYSRDRGYNEQFF; CDR3 DNA: TGTGCCAGCAGTTACAGCCGTGACAGGGGTTACAATGAGCAGTTCTTC
J gene: TRBJ2-3; clone size: -; V gene: TRBV27; D gene: TRBD1; CDR3 protein: CASSSAGTGEDTQYF; CDR3 DNA: TGTGCCAGCAGTTCCGCCGGGACAGGGGAAGATACGCAGTATTTT
J gene: TRBJ2-3; clone size: once; V gene: TRBV7-9; D gene: -; CDR3 protein: CASSPEQRTDTQYF; CDR3 DNA: TGTGCCAGCAGCCCGGAGCAGCGCACAGATACGCAGTATTTT
J gene: TRBJ2-7; clone size: -; V gene: TRBV6-5; D gene: -; CDR3 protein: CASRQDGTSDEQYF; CDR3 DNA: TGTGCCAGCAGGCAGGACGGTACCTCCGACGAGCAGTACTTC
J gene: TRBJ1-1; clone size: -; V gene: TRBV6-5; D gene: TRBD1; CDR3 protein: CASSYPGWQGVVAFF; CDR3 DNA: TGTGCCAGCAGTTACCCCGGGTGGCAGGGGGTCGTTGCTTTCTTT
J gene: TRBJ1-2; clone size: -; V gene: TRBV15; D gene: -; CDR3 protein: CATNRDHSTGYGYTF; CDR3 DNA: TGTGCCACCAACAGAGATCATTCGACTGGATATGGCTACACCTTC
J gene: TRBJ2-2; clone size: -; V gene: TRBV10-3; D gene: -; CDR3 protein: CAISVSGSTGELFF; CDR3 DNA: TGTGCCATCAGTGTATCAGGGTCAACCGGGGAGCTGTTTTTT
J gene: TRBJ2-2; clone size: few; V gene: TRBV5-1; D gene: TRBD2; CDR3 protein: CASSVGGSTGELFF; CDR3 DNA: TGCGCCAGCAGCGTGGGAGGGAGCACCGGGGAGCTGTTTTTT
J gene: TRBJ2-7; clone size: -; V gene: TRBV7-2; D gene: -; CDR3 protein: CASSLWRVDEQYF; CDR3 DNA: TGTGCCAGCAGCCTATGGAGGGTGGATGAGCAGTACTTC
J gene: TRBJ2-1; clone size: few; V gene: TRBV4-1; D gene: TRBD2; CDR3 protein: CASSLLEGGTPAFF; CDR3 DNA: TGCGCCAGCAGCCTCCTCGAGGGAGGGACTCCTGCGTTCTTC
J gene: TRBJ2-5; clone size: few; V gene: TRBV6-5; D gene: -; CDR3 protein: CASSYRPSGRETQYF; CDR3 DNA: TGTGCCAGCAGTTACCGTCCGTCGGGGAGAGAGACCCAGTACTTC
J gene: TRBJ1-2; clone size: -; V gene: TRBV28; D gene: TRBD1; CDR3 protein: CASSWGQGEYGYTF; CDR3 DNA: TGTGCCAGCAGCTGGGGACAGGGGGAATATGGCTACACCTTC
J gene: TRBJ2-1; clone size: -; V gene: TRBV7-2; D gene: -; CDR3 protein: CASSLNHLVDNEQFF; CDR3 DNA: TGTGCCAGCAGCTTAAACCACCTGGTCGACAATGAGCAGTTCTTC
J gene: TRBJ1-2; clone size: few; V gene: TRBV7-9; D gene: TRBD1; CDR3 protein: CASSLQGTGSYGYTF; CDR3 DNA: TGTGCCAGCAGCCTCCAAGGGACAGGATCGTATGGCTACACCTTC
J gene: TRBJ1-1; clone size: -; V gene: TRBV12-3/TRBV12-4; D gene: -; CDR3 protein: CASSPGFFRDWDLNTEAFF; CDR3 DNA: TGTGCCAGCAGTCCCGGTTTTTTCAGGGATTGGGACTTGAACACTGAAGCTTTCTTT
J gene: TRBJ1-2; clone size: few; V gene: TRBV6-6; D gene: -; CDR3 protein: CASRQPKGTNYGYTF; CDR3 DNA: TGTGCCAGCAGACAACCCAAAGGAACTAACTATGGCTACACCTTC
J gene: TRBJ1-1; clone size: few; V gene: TRBV6-1; D gene: -; CDR3 protein: CASIRTGEAFF; CDR3 DNA: TGTGCCAGCATCCGGACTGGGGAAGCTTTCTTT
J gene: TRBJ2-7; clone size: -; V gene: TRBV6-5; D gene: -; CDR3 protein: CASSSQTGDYEQYF; CDR3 DNA: TGTGCCAGCAGTTCTCAGACAGGAGACTACGAGCAGTACTTC
J gene: TRBJ2-3; clone size: -; V gene: TRBV11-2; D gene: -; CDR3 protein: CASSPRAYRGTDTQYF; CDR3 DNA: TGTGCCAGCAGCCCACGGGCCTACCGGGGCACAGATACGCAGTATTTT
J gene: TRBJ2-1; clone size: many; V gene: TRBV29-1; D gene: -; CDR3 protein: CSVADRYLEQFF; CDR3 DNA: TGCAGCGTTGCTGACAGGTACCTTGAGCAGTTCTTC
J gene: TRBJ1-2; clone size: many; V gene: TRBV2; D gene: TRBD1; CDR3 protein: CASSEDTGGLYGYTF; CDR3 DNA: TGTGCCAGCAGTGAAGATACAGGGGGCCTCTATGGCTACACCTTC
J gene: TRBJ2-1; clone size: -; V gene: TRBV7-2; D gene: TRBD1; CDR3 protein: CASSRQGYEQFF; CDR3 DNA: TGTGCCAGCAGCAGACAGGGCTATGAGCAGTTCTTC